This T cell receptor beta chain was sequenced in a study of blood T cell repertoires in COVID-19. Overall study: Acute and convalescent COVID-19 samples came from the United States, Italy and Spain. PBMCs, B-cell-depleted T cells, or T cells were the source of the cDNA or gDNA that made up the material.

Germline V CDR1 and CDR2: LNHDA, SQIVND (reference sequence). The ends lost 9 bases at V and 11 bases at J; junction bases unmatched: 11. The CDR3 covers 13 residues. Per the original data handling: How many nucleated cells were present was estimated from reference gene primer amplification. Sequencing was performed with immunoSEQ multiplex PCR; in TCRdb, only in-frame clones are kept and a portion is missing. V, J and clone size were drawn from that table, and D and trimming were deduced from the DNA. The profile shows around 130,000 clones, 82% of them singletons. Sequencing used peripheral blood. The sequence was collected from an elderly woman with acute or convalescent COVID-19. This chain uses TRBV19 with TRBJ1-1; 11 bases fit TRBD1. CDR3 residues: CASRGQGENRAFF. For the CDR3, the DNA is TGTGCCAGCCGGGGACAGGGGGAGAACAGGGCTTTCTTT.